The 21 T cell receptor beta chains given below trace back to one sample, sequenced in a study of blood T cell repertoires in COVID-19. Sequencing was performed with immunoSEQ multiplex PCR; in TCRdb, only in-frame clones are kept and a portion is missing. The repertoire consists of under 150,000 clones, with about 86% occurring once and the leading ten covering approximately 2.3%. Sequenced sample: PBMCs or T cells enriched from blood (not recorded which). These receptor sequences come from a woman aged 45-60 years who had recovered from COVID-19.

The chain combines TRBV11-3 with TRBJ2-3, with D possibly being TRBD2 (7 bases). Germline V gene sequence: CDR1 SGHNT, CDR2 YENEEA. V was pared by 5 bases and J by 9 bases, with 21 bases between. This CDR3 is 15 amino acids long. The CDR3 DNA reads TGTGCCAGCAGCCTCACGAGGGGGGGTTCAGGGACGCAGTATTTT. Its protein product is CASSLTRGGSGTQYF.

The CDR3 DNA reads as TGCGCCAGCAGCTGGGAGGACAGCACAGATACGCAGTATTTT. Its protein product is CASSWEDSTDTQYF. The chain combines TRBV5-1 with TRBJ2-3; D possibly corresponds to TRBD2 (6 bases). Trimming stripped 3 bases from V and 0 bases from J, with 8 bases between. The CDR3 consists of 14 residues. CDR1 SGHRS and CDR2 YFSETQ come from the germline V gene.

As DNA, the CDR3 is TGCGCCAGCAGCCAAGCCCCGGGACAGGGGACAGATACGCAGTATTTT. Amino acids: CASSQAPGQGTDTQYF. This chain uses TRBV5-1 with TRBJ2-3; 10 bases are a match to TRBD1. This CDR3 is built from 16 residues. With V trimmed by 4 bases and J by 3 bases, 8 bases remained unmatched. Germline values: CDR1 SGHRS, CDR2 YFSETQ.

The rearrangement uses TRBV10-2 and TRBJ2-7; no clear D. The CDR3 has 12 amino acids. Germline V lookup: CDR1 WSHSY, CDR2 SAAADI. Between the trimmed V and J ends, which lost 6 bases and 1 base, there was a span of 7 bases. CDR3 sequence: CASSQASYEQYF. The CDR3 nucleotides are TGCGCCAGCAGCCAGGCGTCCTACGAGCAGTACTTC.

V usage is TRBV7-8 and J usage is TRBJ2-5; D not resolved. Germline loops: CDR1 SGHVS, CDR2 FQNEAQ. This CDR3 is built from 16 residues. V dropped 2 bases and J dropped 2 bases, with 15 bases sitting between them. The CDR3 DNA sequence: TGTGCCAGCAGCTTACCCCCTCCGACTGATCAAGAGACCCAGTACTTC. Amino acid sequence: CASSLPPPTDQETQYF.

The chain couples TRBV11-2 to TRBJ2-7; 9 bases match TRBD1. This CDR3 has 14 residues. Trimming removed 7 bases from V and 5 bases from J; junction bases left unmatched: 9. Looked up from germline, CDR1 is SGHAT and CDR2 is FQNNGV. CDR3 DNA: TGTGCCAGCACTCCAAGGACAGGGGCCCACGAGCAGTACTTC. Its protein product is CASTPRTGAHEQYF.

This clone was counted between two and nine times. The chain links TRBV4-1 to TRBJ2-7, with a possible D match to TRBD1 (6 bases). The CDR3 sequence is 15 residues long. Germline assignment: CDR1 MGHRA and CDR2 YSYEKL. V lost 4 bases and J 5 bases, leaving 18 bases between the germline ends. CDR3 loop: CASSPSQGVVHEQYF. In nucleotides, the CDR3 is TGCGCCAGCAGCCCCTCACAGGGAGTAGTCCACGAGCAGTACTTC.

V is TRBV10-1 and J is TRBJ2-1; weak D call: TRBD2 (6 bases). Per the germline V gene, CDR1 is WNHNN and CDR2 is SYGVQD (reference sequence). Trimming left V 3 bases short and J 5 bases short, with 14 bases between. The CDR3 sequence is 15 residues long. CDR3 coding DNA: TGCGCCAGCAGTGATAGCCGGGGGACCAACAATGAGCAGTTCTTC. It specifies CASSDSRGTNNEQFF.

The V call is TRBV18, the J call TRBJ1-5, with unresolved D. CDR1 is KGHSH, CDR2 LQKENI, per germline. This CDR3 region has 14 residues. The germline V and J ends were trimmed by 2 bases and 6 bases, with 11 bases remaining between them. The CDR3 bases are TGTGCCAGCTCACCAGCATTCGAGGGTCAGCCCCAGCATTTT. This gives the protein CASSPAFEGQPQHF.

The rearrangement uses TRBV18 and TRBJ1-1, with D possibly matching TRBD1 (6 bases). CDR3 length equals 17 residues. Germline loops: CDR1 KGHSH, CDR2 LQKENI. V was clipped by 3 bases and J by 5 bases, with 22 bases between them. The CDR3 bases are TGTGCCAGCTCACCGATAAATAAAGGACAGCCTATTACTGAAGCTTTCTTT. Amino acid sequence: CASSPINKGQPITEAFF.

The chain recombines TRBV7-8 with TRBJ2-1; D is possibly TRBD1 (5 bases). The CDR3 covers 13 residues. CDR1 and CDR2 from the germline V gene are SGHVS and FQNEAQ. The germline V and J ends were trimmed by 4 bases and 9 bases, with 13 bases remaining between them. This chain's CDR3 is CASSYSGYSEQFF. CDR3 sequence (DNA): TGTGCCAGCAGCTATTCAGGGTATAGTGAGCAGTTCTTC.

The rearrangement joins TRBV10-3 to TRBJ2-5; no definite D call. The germline gives CDR1 ENHRY, CDR2 SYGVKD. Trimming shortened V by 3 bases and J by 2 bases, and 7 bases separated the two germline ends. The CDR3 totals 13 residues. CDR3 sequence (DNA): TGTGCCATCAGTGATGTGCAGCAAGAGACCCAGTACTTC. Protein sequence: CAISDVQQETQYF.

This chain connects TRBV5-4 to TRBJ1-2; possibly TRBD1 for D (6 bases). V lost 5 bases and J lost 5, with 13 bases in between. The germline gives CDR1 SGHNT, CDR2 YYREEE (reference sequence). CDR3 size: 13 residues. DNA for the CDR3: TGTGCCAGCAGAGACCAGGGGAGTTATGGCTACACCTTC. The encoded protein is CASRDQGSYGYTF.

This clone has only a few counts. J is TRBJ1-1 and V is TRBV7-8; D gene ambiguous. The CDR3 contains 12 residues. V was trimmed by 2 bases and J by 5 bases, leaving 6 bases between them. CDR1 is SGHVS and CDR2 is FQNEAQ in the germline V gene. The CDR3 here is CASSLPSTEAFF. In nucleotides, the CDR3 is TGTGCCAGCAGCTTACCGAGTACTGAAGCTTTCTTT. Drawing the rest from reference TRBV7-8 and TRBJ1-1, the complete variable domain is GAGVSQSPRYKVAKRGQDVALRCDPISGHVSLFWYQQALGQGPEFLTYFQNEAQLDKSGLPSDRFFAERPEGSVSTLKIQRTQQEDSAVYLCASSLPSTEAFFGQGTRLTVV.

This sequence joins TRBV19 and TRBJ2-5, with 7 bases matching TRBD1. Germline assignment: CDR1 LNHDA and CDR2 SQIVND (reference sequence). Losses at the gene ends were 10 bases for V and 5 bases for J; bases not matched to a gene: 19. This CDR3 is 16 amino acids long. The CDR3 DNA is TGTGCCACGCACAACCGGGACAGAGAGAATTCGGAGACCCAGTACTTC. The encoded protein is CATHNRDRENSETQYF.

This clone has just one count. The chain recombines TRBV4-3 with TRBJ2-2, with TRBD2 matching 12 bases. This CDR3 spans 19 amino acids. Germline loops: CDR1 LGHNA, CDR2 YSLEER. The V and J ends lost 3 bases and 2 bases, in that order; junction bases with no gene match: 10. The CDR3 spells CASSHLPTSGGPNTGELFF. CDR3 bases: TGCGCCAGCAGCCACCTCCCTACTAGCGGGGGGCCCAACACCGGGGAGCTGTTTTTT.

The chain combines TRBV9 with TRBJ2-1, with D possibly TRBD1 on 7 matching bases. The CDR3 extends over 15 amino acids. The germline V gene has CDR1 SGDLS and CDR2 YYNGEE. The V end lost 0 bases, the J end lost 5 bases, and 12 bases lay between the germline ends. The CDR3 coding sequence is TGTGCCAGCAGCGTAGGCGGGACAGCAAACAATGAGCAGTTCTTC. Translating gives CASSVGGTANNEQFF. The complete variable domain, with remaining parts taken from reference TRBV9 and TRBJ2-1, reads DSGVTQTPKHLITATGQRVTLRCSPRSGDLSVYWYQQSLDQGLQFLIQYYNGEERAKGNILERFSAQQFPDLHSELNLSSLELGDSALYFCASSVGGTANNEQFFGPGTRLTVL.

This chain uses TRBV15 with TRBJ2-3; 12 bases agree with TRBD2. The CDR3 is 15 residues long. After removal of 7 bases from V and 3 bases from J, the junction contained 5 bases not matched to a gene. The germline CDR1 and CDR2 sequences are LNHNV and YYDKDF (reference sequence). CDR3 residues: CATNRLAGETDTQYF. Here the CDR3 DNA reads TGTGCCACCAACCGACTAGCGGGGGAGACAGATACGCAGTATTTT.

The chain has TRBV6-5 and TRBJ2-3; D is unclear. The V end lost 6 bases, the J end lost 0 bases, and 10 bases lay between the germline ends. CDR3 length: 14 residues. CDR1 and CDR2 (germline): MNHEY, SVGAGI. This chain's CDR3 is CASRRVYSTDTQYF. The DNA of the CDR3 is TGTGCCAGCAGGCGCGTTTATAGCACAGATACGCAGTATTTT.

The chain has TRBV13 and TRBJ2-2, with D perhaps matching TRBD1 (6 bases). The length of the CDR3 is 15 residues. V lost 1 base and J 4 bases, leaving 10 bases between the germline ends. Per the germline V gene, CDR1 is PRHDT and CDR2 is FYEKMQ (reference sequence). The CDR3: CASSLVGTITGELFF. The CDR3 DNA sequence: TGTGCCAGCAGCTTAGTGGGGACAATCACCGGGGAGCTGTTTTTT.

V gene TRBV7-3 combines with J gene TRBJ2-3; TRBD2 matches 12 bases. This CDR3 is built from 19 residues. V lost 0 bases, J lost 2 bases, and 9 bases stayed unmatched. Germline CDR1 and CDR2: SGHTA and FQGTGA. The DNA of the CDR3 is TGTGCCAGCAGCTTAACTCCGACTAGCGGGGGCCTAATCACAGATACGCAGTATTTT. This translates into CASSLTPTSGGLITDTQYF.